This is a list of T cell receptor beta chains from one sample in a study of control samples from healthy donors and cancer patients. Only in-frame clones appear in the TCRdb table, and some are missing; sequencing was by immunoSEQ multiplex PCR. The data show 210,000 or so clones, with approximately 91% seen just once and 1.5% to 2% held by the top ten. Sequences were obtained from blood. These receptors all stem from a man aged 30 to 39 in good health. Both conserved end residues are part of each CDR3. A D gene is named only where the DNA matches it firmly. Expanded clones get a size class; other rows say once, few or many, or leave the size out.

CDR3nt: TGTGCCAGCAGCTCCCGACCGACAGGGAAGGCAAACACCATATATTTT
CDR3aa: CASSSRPTGKANTIYF
v_gene: TRBV7-9
d_gene: TRBD1
abundance: few
j_gene: TRBJ1-3

CDR3nt: TGTGCCAGCAGCCCGCGACTAGCTGCAGATACGCAGTATTTT
CDR3aa: CASSPRLAADTQYF
v_gene: TRBV7-9
d_gene: TRBD2
abundance: NA
j_gene: TRBJ2-3

CDR3nt: TGTGCCAGTAGTATAGATCTTGGGGCTGAAGCTTTCTTT
CDR3aa: CASSIDLGAEAFF
v_gene: TRBV19
d_gene: NA
abundance: NA
j_gene: TRBJ1-1

CDR3nt: TGCGCCAGCAGCTTGGCGGGGGGAACGATCACTGAAGCTTTCTTT
CDR3aa: CASSLAGGTITEAFF
v_gene: TRBV5-1
d_gene: NA
abundance: NA
j_gene: TRBJ1-1

CDR3nt: TGTGCCAGCTCACTGCAGGGGGAGACCCAGTACTTC
CDR3aa: CASSLQGETQYF
v_gene: TRBV18
d_gene: NA
abundance: NA
j_gene: TRBJ2-5

CDR3nt: TGTGCCAGCAGCTTAGCCGGGACTAGCGGGAATGAGCAGTTCTTC
CDR3aa: CASSLAGTSGNEQFF
v_gene: TRBV7-8
d_gene: TRBD2
abundance: NA
j_gene: TRBJ2-1

CDR3nt: TGCGCCAGCGAGAAGGGTGGGGGCACAGATACGCAGTATTTT
CDR3aa: CASEKGGGTDTQYF
v_gene: TRBV10-2
d_gene: NA
abundance: NA
j_gene: TRBJ2-3

CDR3nt: TGTGCCAGCAGCCCCCAGGGCTACGAGCAGTACTTC
CDR3aa: CASSPQGYEQYF
v_gene: TRBV5-6
d_gene: NA
abundance: NA
j_gene: TRBJ2-7

CDR3nt: TGTGCCAGCAGTTTCCAGCGGGAGCAGTACTTC
CDR3aa: CASSFQREQYF
v_gene: TRBV28
d_gene: NA
abundance: NA
j_gene: TRBJ2-7

CDR3nt: TGTGCCAGCTCGTCCGGTAGGGCGGGCACTGAAGCTTTCTTT
CDR3aa: CASSSGRAGTEAFF
v_gene: TRBV6-6
d_gene: NA
abundance: few
j_gene: TRBJ1-1

CDR3nt: TGTGCCAGCTCACCTAGGGGGGATGGCTATGGCTACACCTTC
CDR3aa: CASSPRGDGYGYTF
v_gene: TRBV18
d_gene: NA
abundance: NA
j_gene: TRBJ1-2

CDR3nt: TGTGCCAGCAGTTACCAGGGCGGTGGCTACACCTTC
CDR3aa: CASSYQGGGYTF
v_gene: TRBV6-2/TRBV6-3
d_gene: NA
abundance: once
j_gene: TRBJ1-2

CDR3nt: TGTGCCACCAGTGATTTCGGATCGGGGGGCGCAAAGGATACGCAGTATTTT
CDR3aa: CATSDFGSGGAKDTQYF
v_gene: TRBV24-1
d_gene: NA
abundance: NA
j_gene: TRBJ2-3

CDR3nt: TGTGCCAGCAGCTTAGGTACTAGCGGCGTTTTCTTC
CDR3aa: CASSLGTSGVFF
v_gene: TRBV11-2
d_gene: TRBD2
abundance: NA
j_gene: TRBJ2-7

CDR3nt: TGCGCCAGCGGCCCGGGAACTTCGGGGGAGACCCAGTACTTC
CDR3aa: CASGPGTSGETQYF
v_gene: TRBV5-1
d_gene: NA
abundance: NA
j_gene: TRBJ2-5

CDR3nt: TGTGCCAGCAGCTTAAGGGGCCCCACTAACTATGGCTACACCTTC
CDR3aa: CASSLRGPTNYGYTF
v_gene: TRBV7-9
d_gene: NA
abundance: NA
j_gene: TRBJ1-2

CDR3nt: TGCGCCAGCAGCTTGACGGGGACTAAGAACACTGAAGCTTTCTTT
CDR3aa: CASSLTGTKNTEAFF
v_gene: TRBV5-1
d_gene: NA
abundance: NA
j_gene: TRBJ1-1

CDR3nt: TGTGCCACCAGCAGGGCCCGGGGGGCCTCTAATTCACCCCTCCACTTT
CDR3aa: CATSRARGASNSPLHF
v_gene: TRBV15
d_gene: NA
abundance: few
j_gene: TRBJ1-6

CDR3nt: TGTGCCAGCTTGGCCAATCTTTATGGCTACACCTTC
CDR3aa: CASLANLYGYTF
v_gene: TRBV12-3/TRBV12-4
d_gene: NA
abundance: NA
j_gene: TRBJ1-2

CDR3nt: TGCGCCAGCAGCTTGGATCCGGCGGGGTCAACCCAGCAGTTCTTC
CDR3aa: CASSLDPAGSTQQFF
v_gene: TRBV5-1
d_gene: NA
abundance: NA
j_gene: TRBJ2-1

CDR3nt: TGTGCCTGGAGTTTGACGGCAGGAGGGGAAAAACTGTTTTTT
CDR3aa: CAWSLTAGGEKLFF
v_gene: TRBV30
d_gene: NA
abundance: NA
j_gene: TRBJ1-4

CDR3nt: TGTGCCAGCAGCGCAGCAGGTACGCAGTATTTT
CDR3aa: CASSAAGTQYF
v_gene: TRBV9
d_gene: NA
abundance: NA
j_gene: TRBJ2-3

CDR3nt: TGTGCCAGCAGTTACTCGAGAGGTCAAGATACGCAGTATTTT
CDR3aa: CASSYSRGQDTQYF
v_gene: TRBV6-6
d_gene: NA
abundance: NA
j_gene: TRBJ2-3

CDR3nt: TGTGCCAGCAGTGAAGGGTCGGGAAACTATGGCTACACCTTC
CDR3aa: CASSEGSGNYGYTF
v_gene: TRBV6-1
d_gene: NA
abundance: NA
j_gene: TRBJ1-2

CDR3nt: TGCGCCAGCAGCTCGGGACTAGCGGTCCAAGAGACCCAGTACTTC
CDR3aa: CASSSGLAVQETQYF
v_gene: TRBV5-1
d_gene: TRBD2
abundance: once
j_gene: TRBJ2-5

CDR3nt: TGCGCCAGCAAAGAGGGGACGGACACCGGGGAGCTGTTTTTT
CDR3aa: CASKEGTDTGELFF
v_gene: TRBV10-2
d_gene: NA
abundance: NA
j_gene: TRBJ2-2

CDR3nt: TGTGCCACGACCCAAGACAGGGATAATTCACCCCTCCACTTT
CDR3aa: CATTQDRDNSPLHF
v_gene: TRBV15
d_gene: TRBD1
abundance: NA
j_gene: TRBJ1-6

CDR3nt: TGCGCCAGCAGCCAAGTGCGGGTCGGTCAGCCCCAGCATTTT
CDR3aa: CASSQVRVGQPQHF
v_gene: TRBV4-1
d_gene: NA
abundance: NA
j_gene: TRBJ1-5

CDR3nt: TGTGCCAGTACCCCAGGGCCTTCCTACGAGCAGTACTTC
CDR3aa: CASTPGPSYEQYF
v_gene: TRBV19
d_gene: NA
abundance: NA
j_gene: TRBJ2-7